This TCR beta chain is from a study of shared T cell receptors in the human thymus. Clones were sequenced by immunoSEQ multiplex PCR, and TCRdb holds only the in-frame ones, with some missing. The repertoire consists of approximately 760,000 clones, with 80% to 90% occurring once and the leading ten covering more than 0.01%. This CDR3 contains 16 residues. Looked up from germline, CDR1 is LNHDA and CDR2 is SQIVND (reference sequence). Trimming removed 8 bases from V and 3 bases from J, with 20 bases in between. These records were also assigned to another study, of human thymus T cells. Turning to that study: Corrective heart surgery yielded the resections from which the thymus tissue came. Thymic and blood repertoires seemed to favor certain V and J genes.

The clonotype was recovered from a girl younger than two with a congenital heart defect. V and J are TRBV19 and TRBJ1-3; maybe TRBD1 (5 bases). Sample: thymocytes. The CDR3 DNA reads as TGTGCCAGTGCCCAACCTCGACAGATAAGTGGAAACACCATATATTTT. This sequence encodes CASAQPRQISGNTIYF.